This TCR beta chain was captured in a study of blood T cells in healthy people across ages (dated by TCRdb to between 2015 and 2017). At the level of the whole study: Template switching captured roughly one uniquely barcoded TCR beta cDNA molecule per two T cells in model experiments. To track age-related changes in TCR beta repertoire diversity, the study relied on deep sequencing normalized with unique cDNA molecular identifiers. Donors were grouped into four age groups: young (average approximately 15 years), middle-aged (less than 40), aged (around 66) and long-lived (about 82). Donors of different ages were randomly distributed across sequencing lanes to avoid experimental bias. Using the same blood draw, the study looked at two additional independent replicas of 1 million unique cDNA reads for two donors, one aged 18 to 30 and the other aged 80 or older.

Unmatched junction bases come to 15, with V trimmed by 3 bases and J by 5 bases. CDR3 length: 19 amino acids, cysteine to phenylalanine. The kept DNA is CDR3 alone, 57 bases in frame from the first base. Results and caveats for the whole study, not just this receptor: Estimates of total diversity based on one million sequenced T cells were considered lower bounds and underestimates. Compared with the aged group, more naive CD4+ T cells, fewer expanded clones and increased TCR diversity were shown by the long-lived group, suggesting age selection. Because the CMV infection status of the donors was unknown, age-related changes in expanded clonotypes may potentially have been confounded. As age increased, observed TCR beta diversity per million T cells dropped in a roughly linear way, and a significant reduction was already evident by age 40. The percentage of naive T cells measured by flow cytometry correlated strongly with observed TCR beta diversity. Since profiling was done on bulk unsorted PBMCs, naive and antigen-experienced compartments could not be conclusively compared.

Library prep was done by 5' RACE. Sequenced using an Illumina HiSeq 2500. The second PCR ran for roughly 6 to 11 cycles and used a J-beta primer mix along with a sample-barcoded 5' primer. A template-switch 5' adaptor carrying 12 random nucleotides introduced a unique molecular identifier onto each TCR beta cDNA molecule. Each sample yielded at least 3 million CDR3-containing paired-end reads. First-strand cDNA was synthesized from all RNA with the Mint cDNA synthesis kit, primed by a TRBC-specific oligonucleotide. All cDNA was treated with uracil-DNA glycosylase and then went through a first 18-cycle PCR with the universal primers M1SS and BC2_uni_R. Under the source paper's analysis protocol: For normalization, 1 million high-quality reads, each with a distinct molecular identifier, were randomly selected from each sample. Instead of being binned into consensus sequences, reads that shared molecular identifiers were thrown out. MiTCR, set to a Q25 quality threshold and the strictest error-elimination algorithm, was used for CDR3 identification, clonotype clustering and error correction. A nonparametric unseen species model with Euler transformation was used to estimate a lower bound on total TCR beta diversity. TCRdb reworked the public reads: Q25 trimming with fastp, MiXCR clone assembly, productive beta chains retained. For every CDR3 protein sequence, its rows merge into one entry that carries the most common genes and DNA. The authors' filters were not applied to this entry. The table for this sample lists some 690,000 distinct CDR3 sequences; approximately 22% of them were counted only once. The top ten hold roughly 22% of the sample.

As concerns this clonotype: Its recognized antigen is unknown. No base-level quality is on record; no much larger clone is a single base apart.

The donors were 40 or so Caucasian individuals from Russia, aged roughly 6 to 90 years, who were systemically healthy. Each donor gave around 9 milliliters of peripheral blood, collected into EDTA-treated Vacutainer tubes. Ficoll-Paque density-gradient centrifugation was used to isolate PBMCs, with at least 7 million per sample. Trizol reagent was used to extract total RNA from the PBMCs, yielding at least 5.5 micrograms per sample. Naive CD45RAhigh/CD27high T cell percentages were measured by flow cytometry on a PBMC aliquot from every donor. The source material was blood. The chain couples TRBV12-3 or TRBV12-4 to TRBJ2-3; TRBD2 matches 12 bases in the middle. The sequence was obtained from an older man in good health. The CDR3 sequence is CASSLGAGGLAGTRDTQYF. The sequence in DNA is TGTGCCAGCAGTTTGGGGGCGGGCGGACTAGCGGGGACACGAGATACGCAGTATTTT.